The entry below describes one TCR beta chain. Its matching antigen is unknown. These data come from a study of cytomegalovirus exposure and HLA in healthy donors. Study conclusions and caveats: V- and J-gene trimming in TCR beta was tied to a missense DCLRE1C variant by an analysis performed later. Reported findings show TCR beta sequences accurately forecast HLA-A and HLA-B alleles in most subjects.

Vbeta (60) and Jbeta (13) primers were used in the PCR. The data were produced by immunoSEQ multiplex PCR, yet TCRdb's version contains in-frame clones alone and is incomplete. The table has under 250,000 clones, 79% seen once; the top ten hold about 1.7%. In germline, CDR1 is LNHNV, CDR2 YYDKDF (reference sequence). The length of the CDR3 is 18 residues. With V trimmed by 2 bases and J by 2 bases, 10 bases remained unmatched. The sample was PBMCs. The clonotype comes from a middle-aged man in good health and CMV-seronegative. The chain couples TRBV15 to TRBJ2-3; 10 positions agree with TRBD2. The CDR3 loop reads CATSRFSSGSGFTDTQYF. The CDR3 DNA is TGTGCCACCAGCAGATTTTCTAGCGGGAGTGGATTCACAGATACGCAGTATTTT. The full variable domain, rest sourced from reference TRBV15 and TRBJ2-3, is DAMVIQNPRYQVTQFGKPVTLSCSQTLNHNVMYWYQQKSSQAPKLLFHYYDKDFNNEADTPDNFQSRRPNTSFCFLDIRSPGLGDTAMYLCATSRFSSGSGFTDTQYFGPGTRLTVL.